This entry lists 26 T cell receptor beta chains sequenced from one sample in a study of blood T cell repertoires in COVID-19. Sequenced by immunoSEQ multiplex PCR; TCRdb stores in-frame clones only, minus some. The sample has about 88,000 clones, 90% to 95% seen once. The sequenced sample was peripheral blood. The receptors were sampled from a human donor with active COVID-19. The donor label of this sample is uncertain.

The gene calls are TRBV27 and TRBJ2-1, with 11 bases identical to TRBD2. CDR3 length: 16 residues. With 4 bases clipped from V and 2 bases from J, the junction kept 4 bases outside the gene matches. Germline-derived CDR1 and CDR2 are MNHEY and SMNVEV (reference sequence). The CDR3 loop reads CASSSKTSGAYNEQFF. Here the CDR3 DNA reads TGTGCCAGCAGTTCAAAGACTAGCGGGGCCTACAATGAGCAGTTCTTC.

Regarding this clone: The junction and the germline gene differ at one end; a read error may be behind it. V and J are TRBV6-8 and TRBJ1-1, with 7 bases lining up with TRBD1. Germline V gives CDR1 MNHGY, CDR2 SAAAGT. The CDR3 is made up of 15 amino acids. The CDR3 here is CASTGKGTVKTEAFF. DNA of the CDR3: TGTGCCAGCACCGGAAAAGGGACAGTGAAAACTGAAGCTTTCTTT.

CDR3 protein: CASSFRDRGRGTEAFF. CDR3 coding DNA: TGTGCCAGCAGTTTCCGGGACAGGGGGCGAGGGACTGAAGCTTTCTTT. The chain recombines TRBV27 with TRBJ1-1, with TRBD1 identical over 12 bases. V dropped 3 bases and J dropped 5; count of bases not matched to a gene: 7. Germline V gives CDR1 MNHEY, CDR2 SMNVEV (reference sequence). The CDR3 spans 16 residues.

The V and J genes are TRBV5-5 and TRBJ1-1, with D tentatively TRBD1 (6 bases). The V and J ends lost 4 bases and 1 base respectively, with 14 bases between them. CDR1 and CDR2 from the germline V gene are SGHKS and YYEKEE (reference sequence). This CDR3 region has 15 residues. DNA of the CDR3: TGTGCCAGCAGCGGACGGGACACTCAGAACACTGAAGCTTTCTTT. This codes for CASSGRDTQNTEAFF.

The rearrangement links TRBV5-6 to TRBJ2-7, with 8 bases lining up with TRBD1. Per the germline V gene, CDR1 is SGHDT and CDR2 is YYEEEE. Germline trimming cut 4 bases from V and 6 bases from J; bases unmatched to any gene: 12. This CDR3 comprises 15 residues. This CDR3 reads CASSPQGPGGSEQYF. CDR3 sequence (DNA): TGTGCCAGCAGCCCACAGGGTCCAGGGGGCTCCGAGCAGTACTTC. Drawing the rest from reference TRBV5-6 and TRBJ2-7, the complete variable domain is DAGVTQSPTHLIKTRGQQVTLRCSPKSGHDTVSWYQQALGQGPQFIFQYYEEEERQRGNFPDRFSGHQFPNYSSELNVNALLLGDSALYLCASSPQGPGGSEQYFGPGTRLTVT.

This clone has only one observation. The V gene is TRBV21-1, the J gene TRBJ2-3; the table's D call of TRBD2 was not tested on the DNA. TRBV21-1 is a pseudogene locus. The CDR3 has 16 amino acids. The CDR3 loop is CASSRFPRGGTDTQYF. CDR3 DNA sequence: TGTGCCAGCAGCAGATTCCCGCGGGGGGGCACAGATACGCAGTATTTT.

The CDR3 DNA follows: TGTGCCAGCCAAACTCCTCGGGAGGGTCGGAGCGAGCAGTACTTC. As protein: CASQTPREGRSEQYF. This chain uses TRBV2 with TRBJ2-7, with 8 nucleotides matching TRBD2. The CDR3 loop spans 15 amino acids. The germline gives CDR1 SNHLY, CDR2 FYNNEI. V lost 8 bases, J lost 6 bases, and 15 bases stayed unmatched.

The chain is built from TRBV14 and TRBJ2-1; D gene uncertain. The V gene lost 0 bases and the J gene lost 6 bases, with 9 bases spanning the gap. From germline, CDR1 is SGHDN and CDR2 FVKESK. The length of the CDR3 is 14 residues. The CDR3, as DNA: TGTGCCAGCAGCCAAGAACTTGAAGCCAATGAGCAGTTCTTC. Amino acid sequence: CASSQELEANEQFF.

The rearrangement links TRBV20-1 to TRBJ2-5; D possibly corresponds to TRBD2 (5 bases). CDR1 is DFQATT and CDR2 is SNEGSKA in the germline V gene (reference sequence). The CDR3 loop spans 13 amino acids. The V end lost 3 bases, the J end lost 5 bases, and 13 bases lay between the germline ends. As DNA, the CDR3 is TGCAGTGCTAGTAGAATAGGGAGTGAGACCCAGTACTTC. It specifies CSASRIGSETQYF.

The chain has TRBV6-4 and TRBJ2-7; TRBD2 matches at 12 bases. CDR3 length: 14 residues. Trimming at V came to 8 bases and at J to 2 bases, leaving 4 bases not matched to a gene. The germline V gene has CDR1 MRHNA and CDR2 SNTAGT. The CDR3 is CASPLAGGAYEQYF. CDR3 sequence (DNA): TGTGCCAGCCCACTAGCGGGGGGCGCCTACGAGCAGTACTTC.

The CDR3 DNA is TGCGCCAGCAGGACTAGCGGGGATTCGGGGGAGCAGTTCTTC. Protein sequence: CASRTSGDSGEQFF. The V and J genes are TRBV5-1 and TRBJ2-1; 11 nucleotides line up with TRBD2. This CDR3 has 14 residues. CDR1 and CDR2 (germline): SGHRS, YFSETQ. J gave up 10 bases and V 5 bases, and 8 bases lay outside the gene matches.

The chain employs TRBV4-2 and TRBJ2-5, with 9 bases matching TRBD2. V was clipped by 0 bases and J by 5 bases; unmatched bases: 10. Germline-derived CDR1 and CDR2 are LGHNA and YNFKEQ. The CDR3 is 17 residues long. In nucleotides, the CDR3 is TGTGCCAGCAGCCAAGAATTGGCGGGGGGGCCGCGGGAGACCCAGTACTTC. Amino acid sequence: CASSQELAGGPRETQYF.

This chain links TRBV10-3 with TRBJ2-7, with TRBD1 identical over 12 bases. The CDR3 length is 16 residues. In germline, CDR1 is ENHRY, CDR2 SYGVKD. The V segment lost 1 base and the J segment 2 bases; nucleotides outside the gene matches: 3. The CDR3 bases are TGTGCCATCAGTGAGTGGGGACAGGGGGCTGCCTACGAGCAGTACTTC. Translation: CAISEWGQGAAYEQYF.

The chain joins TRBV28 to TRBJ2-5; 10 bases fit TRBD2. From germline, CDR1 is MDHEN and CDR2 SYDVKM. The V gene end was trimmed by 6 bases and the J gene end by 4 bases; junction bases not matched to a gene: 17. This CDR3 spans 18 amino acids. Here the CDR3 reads CASRTSGGGLGGRETQYF. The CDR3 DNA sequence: TGTGCCAGCAGAACCAGCGGGGGGGGTCTAGGAGGACGAGAGACCCAGTACTTC.

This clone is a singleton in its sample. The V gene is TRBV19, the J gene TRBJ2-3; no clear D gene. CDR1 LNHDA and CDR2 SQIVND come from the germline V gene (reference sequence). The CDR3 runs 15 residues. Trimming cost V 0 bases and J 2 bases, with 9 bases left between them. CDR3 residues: CASSIEGIYTDTQYF. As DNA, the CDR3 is TGTGCCAGTAGTATAGAGGGCATTTACACAGATACGCAGTATTTT.

CDR3 sequence reads: CASSRGENTGELFF. CDR3 DNA sequence: TGTGCCAGCTCACGGGGGGAAAACACCGGGGAGCTGTTTTTT. The chain combines TRBV18 with TRBJ2-2; perhaps TRBD2 as D (6 bases). Germline V lookup: CDR1 KGHSH, CDR2 LQKENI. V was cut by 4 bases and J by 2 bases, with 8 bases left in between. This CDR3 is built from 14 residues.

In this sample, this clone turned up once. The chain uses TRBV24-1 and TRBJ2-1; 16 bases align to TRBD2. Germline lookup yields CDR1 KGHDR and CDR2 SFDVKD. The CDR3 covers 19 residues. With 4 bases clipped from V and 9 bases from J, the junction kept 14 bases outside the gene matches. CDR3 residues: CATSESPGLAGGRQFEQFF. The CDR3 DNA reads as TGTGCCACCAGTGAGTCCCCGGGACTAGCGGGGGGGCGTCAGTTTGAGCAGTTCTTC.

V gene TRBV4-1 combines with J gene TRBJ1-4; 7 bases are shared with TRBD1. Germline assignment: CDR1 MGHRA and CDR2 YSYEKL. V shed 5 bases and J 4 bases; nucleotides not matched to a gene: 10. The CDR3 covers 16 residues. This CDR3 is CASSSRDSPLNEKLFF. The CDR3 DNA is TGCGCCAGCAGCAGCCGGGACAGCCCACTTAATGAAAAACTGTTTTTT.

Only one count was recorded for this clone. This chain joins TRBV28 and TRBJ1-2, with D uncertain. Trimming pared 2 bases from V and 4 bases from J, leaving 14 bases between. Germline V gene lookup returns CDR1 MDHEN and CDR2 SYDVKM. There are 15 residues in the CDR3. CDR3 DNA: TGTGCCAGCAGTTTAGCGACTCCCTTTAGCTATGGCTACACCTTC. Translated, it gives CASSLATPFSYGYTF.

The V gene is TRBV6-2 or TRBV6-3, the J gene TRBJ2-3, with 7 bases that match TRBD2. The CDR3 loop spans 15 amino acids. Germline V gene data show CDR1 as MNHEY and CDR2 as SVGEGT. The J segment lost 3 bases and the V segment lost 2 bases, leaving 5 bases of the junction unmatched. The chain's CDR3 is CASSYGAGPTDTQYF. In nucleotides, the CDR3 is TGTGCCAGCAGTTACGGAGCGGGGCCAACAGATACGCAGTATTTT.

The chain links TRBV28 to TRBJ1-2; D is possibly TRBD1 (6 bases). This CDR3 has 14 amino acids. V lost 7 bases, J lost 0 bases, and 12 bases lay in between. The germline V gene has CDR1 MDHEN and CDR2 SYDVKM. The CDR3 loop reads CASTLDSPNYGYTF. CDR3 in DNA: TGTGCCAGCACCTTGGACAGCCCTAACTATGGCTACACCTTC.

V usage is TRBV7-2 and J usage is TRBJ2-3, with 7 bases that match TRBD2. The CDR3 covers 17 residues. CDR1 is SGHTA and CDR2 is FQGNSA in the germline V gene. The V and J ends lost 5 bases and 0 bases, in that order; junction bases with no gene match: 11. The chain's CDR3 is CASSLRTRPTSTDTQYF. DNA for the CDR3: TGTGCCAGCAGCCTCAGGACTAGGCCTACTAGCACAGATACGCAGTATTTT.

The CDR3 loop is CASSSLQNYGYTF. DNA of the CDR3: TGTGCCAGTAGTTCTTTACAAAATTATGGCTACACCTTC. This chain uses TRBV19 with TRBJ1-2; D remains unclear. V was clipped by 5 bases and J by 5 bases, with 12 bases between them. CDR1 is LNHDA, CDR2 SQIVND, per germline (reference sequence). This CDR3 contains 13 residues. The whole variable domain, filled in from reference TRBV19 and TRBJ1-2, reads DGGITQSPKYLFRKEGQNVTLSCEQNLNHDAMYWYRQDPGQGLRLIYYSQIVNDFQKGDIAEGYSVSREKKESFPLTVTSAQKNPTAFYLCASSSLQNYGYTFGSGTRLTVV.

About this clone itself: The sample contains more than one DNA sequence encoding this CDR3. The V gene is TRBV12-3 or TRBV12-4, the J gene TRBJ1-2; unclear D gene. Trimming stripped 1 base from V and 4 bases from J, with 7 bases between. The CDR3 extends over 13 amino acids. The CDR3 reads CASSLGQPYGYTF. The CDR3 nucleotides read TGTGCCAGCAGTTTAGGACAACCCTATGGCTACACCTTC.

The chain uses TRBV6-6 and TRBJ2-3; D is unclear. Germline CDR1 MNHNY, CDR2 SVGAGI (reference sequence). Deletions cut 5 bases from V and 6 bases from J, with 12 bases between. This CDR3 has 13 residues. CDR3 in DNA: TGTGCCAGCAGTACGGGTCTGCTGGATACGCAGTATTTT. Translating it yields CASSTGLLDTQYF.

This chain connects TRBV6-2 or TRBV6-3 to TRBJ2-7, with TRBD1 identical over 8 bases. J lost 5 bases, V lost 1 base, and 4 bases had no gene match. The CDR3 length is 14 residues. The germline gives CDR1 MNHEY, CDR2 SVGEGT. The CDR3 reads CASSYWQGADEQYF. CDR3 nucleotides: TGTGCCAGCAGTTACTGGCAGGGGGCGGACGAGCAGTACTTC.